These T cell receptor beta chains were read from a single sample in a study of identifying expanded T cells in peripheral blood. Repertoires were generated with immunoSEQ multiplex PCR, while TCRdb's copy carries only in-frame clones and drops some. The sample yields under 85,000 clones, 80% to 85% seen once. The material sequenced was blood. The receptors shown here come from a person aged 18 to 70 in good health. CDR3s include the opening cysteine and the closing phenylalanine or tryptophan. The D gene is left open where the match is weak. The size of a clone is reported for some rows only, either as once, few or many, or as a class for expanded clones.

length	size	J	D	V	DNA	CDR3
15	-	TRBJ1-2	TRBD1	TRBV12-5	TGTGCTAGTGGTTTGGGGGACAGCGAGTCGTCCGGCTACACCTTC	CASGLGDSESSGYTF
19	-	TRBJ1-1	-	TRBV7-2	TGTGCCAGCAGCTTCACCCTATCCAACAGGCGGCGGGGGAACACTGAAGCTTTCTTT	CASSFTLSNRRRGNTEAFF
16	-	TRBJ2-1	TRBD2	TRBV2	TGTGCCAGCAGTGAGGGGAGCGGGAGGGGGGACAATGAGCAGTTCTTC	CASSEGSGRGDNEQFF
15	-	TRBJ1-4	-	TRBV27	TGTGCCAGCACCCCATCGGTTAGGAATAATGAAAAACTGTTTTTT	CASTPSVRNNEKLFF
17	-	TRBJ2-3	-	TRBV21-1	TGTGCCAGCAGCAAAGTGGTAATAGCGGGAGCGACAGATACGCAGTATTTT	CASSKVVIAGATDTQYF
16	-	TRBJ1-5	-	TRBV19	TGTGCCAGTAGTATGTCGGGGGCTCTTAGCAATCAGCCCCAGCATTTT	CASSMSGALSNQPQHF
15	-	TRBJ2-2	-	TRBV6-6	TGTGCCAGCAGTTACTCCCACGCTGAGACCGGGGAGCTGTTTTTT	CASSYSHAETGELFF
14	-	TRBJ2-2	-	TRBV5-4	TGTGCCAGCTCCCGGACCCAGGGCACCGGGGAGCTGTTTTTT	CASSRTQGTGELFF
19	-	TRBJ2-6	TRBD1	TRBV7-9	TGTGCCAGCAGCTTTACGTGGGACAGACCCAAATCGAGGGCCAACGTCCTGACTTTC	CASSFTWDRPKSRANVLTF
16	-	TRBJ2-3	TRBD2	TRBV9	TGTGCCAGCAGCTCAAATATTGGGGGGGAAATGGATACGCAGTATTTT	CASSSNIGGEMDTQYF
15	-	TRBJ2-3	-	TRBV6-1	TGTGCCAGCAGTGAACTGGGACAAAACACAGATACGCAGTATTTT	CASSELGQNTDTQYF
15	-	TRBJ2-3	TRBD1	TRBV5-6	TGTGCCAGCCAGACCGGGACAGCCTCCACAGATACGCAGTATTTT	CASQTGTASTDTQYF
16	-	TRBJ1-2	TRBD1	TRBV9	TGTGCCAGCAGCGTAGGGGGGACAGCTAGCTACTATGGCTACACCTTC	CASSVGGTASYYGYTF
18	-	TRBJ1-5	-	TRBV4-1	TGCGCCAGCAGCCAAGACGGGGCGCAGGTAACGGGGTTTCAGCCCCAGCATTTT	CASSQDGAQVTGFQPQHF
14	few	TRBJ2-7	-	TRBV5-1	TGCGCCAGCAGCTCGGGGGTTATGAGGGACGAGCAGTACTTC	CASSSGVMRDEQYF
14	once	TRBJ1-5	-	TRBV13	TGTGCCAGCAGCTTACAGGGAAACGATCAGCCCCAGCATTTT	CASSLQGNDQPQHF
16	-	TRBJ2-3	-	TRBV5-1	TGCGCCAGCAGCTTGGGCGGCAGAGCCTCCACAGATACGCAGTATTTT	CASSLGGRASTDTQYF